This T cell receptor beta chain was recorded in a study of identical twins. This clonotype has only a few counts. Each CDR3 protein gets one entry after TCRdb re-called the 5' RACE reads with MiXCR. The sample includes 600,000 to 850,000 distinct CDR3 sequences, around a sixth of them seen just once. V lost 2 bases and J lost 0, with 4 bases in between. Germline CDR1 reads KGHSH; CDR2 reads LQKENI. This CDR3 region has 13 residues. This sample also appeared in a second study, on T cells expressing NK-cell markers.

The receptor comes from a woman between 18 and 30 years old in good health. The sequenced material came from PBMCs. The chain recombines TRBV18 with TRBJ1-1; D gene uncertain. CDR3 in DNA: TGTGCCAGCTCACCAGACATGAACACTGAAGCTTTCTTT. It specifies CASSPDMNTEAFF.